The 23 T cell receptor beta chains given below trace back to one sample, sequenced in a study of OX40 agonist ivuxolimab in advanced cancers. Sequencing was performed with immunoSEQ multiplex PCR; in TCRdb, only in-frame clones are kept and a portion is missing. The data contain some 75,000 clones, over 75% of them singletons. The sequenced sample was CD4+ or CD8+ T cells sorted from blood, obtained in a trial of the OX40 agonist ivuxolimab. The receptors come from an adult with an advanced solid tumor such as melanoma, head and neck, liver or kidney cancer.

The V and J genes are TRBV27 and TRBJ1-2, with D unclear. Germline CDR1 and CDR2: MNHEY and SMNVEV (reference sequence). V lost 0 bases, J lost 3 bases, and 8 bases lay in between. The CDR3 contains 14 residues. The CDR3 coding sequence is TGTGCCAGCAGTTTATCGGGAAGGGACTATGGCTACACCTTC. This translates into CASSLSGRDYGYTF.

The chain uses TRBV6-5 and TRBJ1-1; a weak D match, TRBD1 (6 bases). V was shortened by 6 bases and J by 5 bases, with 16 bases between the two germline ends. This CDR3 spans 14 amino acids. The germline V gene encodes CDR1 MNHEY and CDR2 SVGAGI. The CDR3 coding sequence is TGTGCCAGCAGAGCCCTACAGGGTCGGACTGAAGCTTTCTTT. This translates into CASRALQGRTEAFF.

The chain is built from TRBV6-5 and TRBJ1-2; 9 bases align to TRBD1. Germline V gene data show CDR1 as MNHEY and CDR2 as SVGAGI. The CDR3 is 13 residues long. With 7 bases clipped from V and 2 bases from J, the junction kept 2 bases outside the gene matches. The CDR3 sequence: CASTGQGNYGYTF. The CDR3 nucleotides are TGTGCCAGCACGGGACAGGGAAACTATGGCTACACCTTC.

J is TRBJ1-1 and V is TRBV29-1; 10 nucleotides line up with TRBD1. Germline CDR1 SQVTM, CDR2 ANQGSEA. The V segment lost 4 bases and the J segment 6 bases; nucleotides outside the gene matches: 5. This CDR3 has 13 residues. The chain's CDR3 is CSVVGTGVPEAFF. The CDR3 DNA reads as TGCAGCGTTGTTGGGACAGGGGTCCCTGAAGCTTTCTTT.

The V call is TRBV19, the J call TRBJ2-1; 10 nucleotides align to TRBD2. The germline V gene has CDR1 LNHDA and CDR2 SQIVND (reference sequence). The CDR3 is 15 residues long. V shed 4 bases, J shed 6 bases, and the junction held 6 bases outside the gene matches. The CDR3 protein is CASSTRGTSVNEQFF. The CDR3 DNA follows: TGTGCCAGTAGTACCCGAGGGACTAGCGTCAATGAGCAGTTCTTC.

The chain is built from TRBV18 and TRBJ1-4; 9 nucleotides agree with TRBD1. This CDR3 spans 13 amino acids. CDR1 KGHSH and CDR2 LQKENI come from the germline V gene. J was trimmed by 5 bases and V by 6 bases; bases with no gene match: 1. Here the CDR3 reads CASSDRGNEKLFF. CDR3 bases: TGTGCCAGCTCTGACAGGGGGAATGAAAAACTGTTTTTT.

The V gene is TRBV29-1, the J gene TRBJ2-5; perhaps D is TRBD1 or TRBD2 (5 bases each). The CDR3 loop spans 12 amino acids. From germline, CDR1 is SQVTM and CDR2 ANQGSEA. V was trimmed by 8 bases and J by 5 bases, leaving 15 bases between them. CDR3 DNA: TGCAGCTCTCGAAGGGGAGATGAGACCCAGTACTTC. It encodes CSSRRGDETQYF.

The chain uses TRBV7-9 and TRBJ2-5; 14 bases are shared with TRBD2. The CDR3 has 15 residues. Germline CDR1 reads SEHNR; CDR2 reads FQNEAQ (reference sequence). Trimming at V came to 5 bases and at J to 7 bases, leaving 6 bases not matched to a gene. The CDR3 DNA follows: TGTGCCAGCAGCATGACTAGCGGGGGGGCCTCGACCCAGTACTTC. It translates to CASSMTSGGASTQYF. The full variable domain, with the rest looked up from reference TRBV7-9 and TRBJ2-5, is DTGVSQNPRHKITKRGQNVTFRCDPISEHNRLYWYRQTLGQGPEFLTYFQNEAQLEKSRLLSDRFSAERPKGSFSTLEIQRTEQGDSAMYLCASSMTSGGASTQYFGPGTRLLVL.

The J gene is TRBJ2-5, the V gene TRBV28, with 7 bases lining up with TRBD2. Germline CDR1 is MDHEN and CDR2 is SYDVKM. J was trimmed by 5 bases and V by 1 base; bases with no gene match: 10. The CDR3 loop spans 16 amino acids. The CDR3 DNA reads as TGTGCCAGCAGTTTATCCGGGTCGGGAGGTCTCGAGACCCAGTACTTC. Its protein is CASSLSGSGGLETQYF.

The V call is TRBV15, the J call TRBJ1-5; perhaps TRBD1 as D (6 bases). The germline V gene encodes CDR1 LNHNV and CDR2 YYDKDF (reference sequence). This CDR3 contains 16 residues. V lost 2 bases and J lost 2, with 13 bases in between. The CDR3 spells CATSRPWGRGNQPQHF. DNA of the CDR3: TGTGCCACCAGCAGACCCTGGGGGCGCGGCAATCAGCCCCAGCATTTT.

V gene TRBV7-3 combines with J gene TRBJ1-6; 8 nucleotides match TRBD1. This CDR3 has 16 amino acids. The trim removed 2 bases at V and 9 bases at J, leaving 9 bases unmatched. Germline V gives CDR1 SGHTA, CDR2 FQGTGA. DNA of the CDR3: TGTGCCAGCAGCTTAGCGTCCCAGGGGGCTCGTTCACCCCTCCACTTT. Translating gives CASSLASQGARSPLHF.

This clone showed up just once. The V gene is TRBV28, the J gene TRBJ2-6, with D tentatively TRBD2 (6 bases). Per the germline V gene, CDR1 is MDHEN and CDR2 is SYDVKM. This CDR3 is 18 amino acids long. Trimming took 4 bases from V and 1 from J, leaving 17 bases between them. The CDR3: CASSSPPGGGSGANVLTF. The CDR3 DNA is TGTGCCAGCAGTTCGCCCCCCGGGGGTGGGTCTGGGGCCAACGTCCTGACTTTC.

This chain uses TRBV6-5 with TRBJ1-5, with unresolved D. V was pared by 5 bases and J by 3 bases, with 8 bases between. This CDR3 comprises 13 residues. Germline V gene lookup returns CDR1 MNHEY and CDR2 SVGAGI. CDR3 region: CASSEGYNQPQHF. DNA of the CDR3: TGTGCCAGCAGTGAGGGTTACAATCAGCCCCAGCATTTT.

The chain recombines TRBV6-5 with TRBJ2-7, with D uncertain. Germline loops: CDR1 MNHEY, CDR2 SVGAGI. This CDR3 contains 14 residues. Deletions cut 6 bases from V and 5 bases from J, with 17 bases between. CDR3 amino acids: CASRVAHSNDEQYF. The CDR3 DNA sequence: TGTGCCAGCAGGGTCGCTCATAGTAACGACGAGCAGTACTTC.

This chain uses TRBV7-8 with TRBJ1-3, with 7 bases fitting TRBD1. The CDR3 length is 15 residues. The J segment lost 2 bases and the V segment lost 5 bases, leaving 6 bases of the junction unmatched. From germline, CDR1 is SGHVS and CDR2 FQNEAQ. As DNA, the CDR3 is TGTGCCAGCAGCGAAACAGGGGCTCCTGGAAACACCATATATTTT. It is translated as CASSETGAPGNTIYF.

In its sample, this clone was seen a few times. The chain employs TRBV18 and TRBJ1-4; D gene uncertain. The germline gives CDR1 KGHSH, CDR2 LQKENI. The CDR3 runs 15 residues. The V gene lost 3 bases and the J gene lost 0 bases, with 8 bases spanning the gap. CDR3: CASSPDSATNEKLFF. CDR3 in DNA: TGTGCCAGCTCACCCGACTCAGCAACTAATGAAAAACTGTTTTTT.

This chain joins TRBV5-5 and TRBJ2-3; D is ambiguous. With 3 bases removed from V and 8 bases from J, the gap between germline ends came to 13 bases. The CDR3 is made up of 13 amino acids. CDR1 is SGHKS, CDR2 YYEKEE, per germline (reference sequence). The chain's CDR3 is CASSSDTVGTQYF. CDR3 coding DNA: TGTGCCAGCAGCTCCGATACGGTTGGTACGCAGTATTTT.

The chain has TRBV13 and TRBJ1-2; D is uncertain. V lost 2 bases to trimming and J lost 2 bases, with 6 bases between them. CDR3 size: 13 residues. The germline V gene has CDR1 PRHDT and CDR2 FYEKMQ (reference sequence). Here the CDR3 reads CASSLLVNYGYTF. DNA of the CDR3: TGTGCCAGCAGCTTATTGGTGAACTATGGCTACACCTTC.

In its sample, this clone was seen once. The chain links TRBV2 to TRBJ1-5; no clear D. Trimming left V 8 bases short and J 0 bases short, with 8 bases between. This CDR3 is built from 13 residues. Germline lookup yields CDR1 SNHLY and CDR2 FYNNEI. The CDR3 sequence: CASCYVSNQPQHF. The CDR3 nucleotides read TGTGCCAGCTGTTACGTTAGCAATCAGCCCCAGCATTTT.

The V gene is TRBV30, the J gene TRBJ1-5; D uncertain. This CDR3 is 14 amino acids long. Trimming shortened V by 0 bases and J by 1 base, and 7 bases separated the two germline ends. The germline CDR1 and CDR2 sequences are GTSNPN and SVGIG (reference sequence). The CDR3 sequence is CAWSVSQSNQPQHF. CDR3 DNA sequence: TGTGCCTGGAGTGTAAGTCAGAGCAATCAGCCCCAGCATTTT.

The rearrangement links TRBV19 to TRBJ1-1; possibly TRBD1 for D (5 bases). The length of the CDR3 is 13 residues. Trimming stripped 8 bases from V and 5 bases from J, with 15 bases between. Germline CDR1 is LNHDA and CDR2 is SQIVND (reference sequence). CDR3 nucleotides: TGTGCCAGTGGCCCAGGGTTGGGGACTGAAGCTTTCTTT. This sequence encodes CASGPGLGTEAFF.

In this sample, this clone turned up a few times. The V gene is TRBV2, the J gene TRBJ1-2, with 9 bases identical to TRBD1. Germline V gene sequence: CDR1 SNHLY, CDR2 FYNNEI. The CDR3 has 14 residues. The V and J ends lost 6 bases and 4 bases, in that order; junction bases with no gene match: 6. The DNA of the CDR3 is TGTGCCAGCAGCTCGACAGGGGGAATCTATGGCTACACCTTC. Amino acids: CASSSTGGIYGYTF.

The rearrangement links TRBV18 to TRBJ1-1; TRBD1 matches at 7 bases. The V segment lost 2 bases and the J segment 1 base; nucleotides outside the gene matches: 4. The CDR3 totals 15 residues. Germline CDR1 is KGHSH and CDR2 is LQKENI. CDR3 DNA: TGTGCCAGCTCACCAATCCGGACAGGGAACACTGAAGCTTTCTTT. Protein sequence: CASSPIRTGNTEAFF.